The sequence of this T cell receptor beta chain was determined in a study of shared clonotypes between healthy human individuals (TCRdb year 2020). General notes on the study: The cohort included three men and a couple of women between 18 and 49 years of age. Per donor, three plates each were used for CD4 naive and CD4 memory, two for CD8 naive, and one for CD8 memory. The study deeply sequenced blood TCR repertoires of about 5 healthy adults to estimate repertoire size and the extent of clonotype sharing between individuals. To increase sequencing depth and limit assay-specific biases, different laboratories used diverse techniques to prepare libraries and sequence TCR repertoires. Each donor's leukapheresis produced roughly between about 0.9 and 9.5 billion PBMCs.

Its CDR3 holds 14 amino acids, cysteine through phenylalanine. CDR3 DNA only is kept here, 42 bases in frame from base 1. CDR1 and CDR2, per the germline V gene, are MDHEN and SYDVKM. V sheds 8 bases and J sheds 4 bases, leaving 15 bases between their ends. Broad study findings and their caveats: Naive subsets generally had larger estimated clonotype richness than memory subsets did. Sharing across four donors was observed for roughly 5% of naive CD4, over 3% of naive CD8, roughly 2.4% of memory CD4, and about 0.39% of memory CD8 clonotypes. Compared with non-shared clonotypes, the clonotypes found in all four sorted-subset donors had higher generation probabilities. Pairwise subsampling led to the expectation that sequencing depth would affect the degree of clonotype sharing among donors. Because the study included only a small number of donors, the genetic and exposure-history diversity represented was limited. Even with the large sequencing depth, rarefaction of the sorted-subset datasets indicated that sequencing was incomplete. Sampling was restricted to blood, and TCR repertoires in tissues likely differ from the TCR repertoires found in blood.

Using the deep immunoSEQ assay, multiplex PCR amplified TCR CDR3 regions from genomic DNA. Genomic DNA extracted from each cell subset was distributed evenly over all wells of several immunoSEQ 96-well plates, and each plate served as one replicate. Each replicate PCR for sorted subsets received about 180 ng genomic DNA, equal to about 29,000 T cell genomes. Purified libraries were quantified with a Qubit 3.0 fluorometer, sized on a Bioanalyzer 2100, and re-quantified with the KAPA Library Quantification kit. Each immunoSEQ 96-well plate was sequenced on its own single-read 150-cycle Illumina NextSeq 550 flow cell. On the study's bioinformatics: Because the immunoSEQ output held only junctional sequences and lacked quality scores, the filtering could not match the filtering applied to full-length reads. To assign V/J genes and CDR3, sequences were annotated using PyIR, a Python wrapper for IgBLAST v1.9, with IMGT germline references. Reads with weak V/J assignments (E-value above 1e-6), missing CDR3, stop codons, out-of-frame junctions, or ambiguous translated residues were removed. A V3J clonotype was defined by an identical inferred V gene, J gene, and CDR3 amino acid sequence. Percentage overlap between repertoires was calculated by dividing the number of shared unique clonotypes by the size of the smaller repertoire. Repertoire richness was assessed with RTK rarefaction, the Chao1 estimator, and Recon v2.1 estimates of unobserved clonotypes. Generation probabilities were computed with OLGA for all TCRbeta clonotypes obtained by the gDNA method from several donors. In its TCRdb copy, this immuneACCESS table keeps in-frame sequences only and misses some clones. Where compared with another copy, unresolved V genes explain less than half of these, and the others have no known cause. That table supplies the V and J calls and clone size; D and trimming were determined from the DNA. The table for this sample lists 950,000 to 1,100,000 clones; around 78% of them were counted only once. The ten largest make up roughly 0.65% of the sample.

This clone was found once. Its binding antigen is unknown. Nothing much larger sits one base from this clone, and base qualities are not available. The donors were healthy, HIV-negative adults who had no recently reported acute infections or vaccinations. Every donor was a Caucasian adult residing in Nashville, Tennessee, USA. CD4+ T cells were enriched by magnetic negative selection, after which naive cells were positively selected on CD45RA and the negative fraction was taken as the memory subset. After blood collection by leukapheresis, PBMCs were isolated using Ficoll-Histopaque density gradient centrifugation and then cryopreserved in the vapor phase of liquid nitrogen. Analytical flow cytometry was used to check the purity and quantity of each magnetically sorted T cell population. Each sorted fraction had its genomic DNA isolated and then quantified by UV absorbance on a Nanodrop 2000c.

The V and J genes are TRBV28 and TRBJ1-5, and possibly TRBD1, on 5 matching bases. Sequenced: memory CD4+ T cells from PBMCs. Interpreted using the paper, the cell subset or site label stands for: CD45RA-negative fraction. This TCR was recovered from a man aged 18 to 35 in good health. Some clones in this sample may be carry-over from other donors' samples. The DNA sequence is given as TGTGCCAGCCGGGTCACGGGGGAGAATCAGCCCCAGCATTTT. Its amino acids are CASRVTGENQPQHF. Extended through the reference TRBV28 and TRBJ1-5 proteins, this CDR3 yields the full variable domain: DVKVTQSSRYLVKRTGEKVFLECVQDMDHENMFWYRQDPGLGLRLIYFSYDVKMKEKGDIPEGYSVSREKKERFSLILESASTNQTSMYLCASRVTGENQPQHFGDGTRLSIL.